One sample yielded the 8 T cell receptor beta chains listed below, sequenced in a study of cytomegalovirus exposure and HLA in healthy donors. The PCR was carried out with 60 Vbeta primers and 13 Jbeta primers. The method was immunoSEQ multiplex PCR; TCRdb's version includes in-frame clones alone and lacks a portion of them. The sample records approximately 67,000 clones, 80% to 90% being singletons. The sequencing input was PBMCs. The receptors shown here come from a woman in her twenties or thirties in good health and CMV-seropositive.

The sample holds a few counts of this clone. This chain joins TRBV19 and TRBJ1-1; 9 bases align to TRBD1. This CDR3 comprises 14 residues. The V gene's germline CDR1 is LNHDA and CDR2 SQIVND (reference sequence). After removal of 10 bases from V and 0 bases from J, the junction contained 6 bases not matched to a gene. The CDR3 protein is CATKTGGMNTEAFF. The DNA for the CDR3 is TGTGCCACTAAAACAGGGGGCATGAACACTGAAGCTTTCTTT.

The chain is built from TRBV5-1 and TRBJ2-1, with 14 bases matching TRBD2. V was pared by 4 bases and J by 10 bases, with 10 bases of the junction left unmatched. The germline V gene has CDR1 SGHRS and CDR2 YFSETQ. This CDR3 contains 16 residues. CDR3: CASSAGLAGEGEEQFF. The CDR3 coding sequence is TGCGCCAGCAGCGCGGGACTAGCGGGAGAGGGGGAGGAGCAGTTCTTC.

The gene calls are TRBV6-6 and TRBJ1-2; D is undetermined. Germline-derived CDR1 and CDR2 are MNHNY and SVGAGI (reference sequence). CDR3 length equals 15 residues. Trimming cost V 4 bases and J 6 bases, with 18 bases left between them. The CDR3 region has the DNA TGTGCCAGCAGTTTCCCGGGGAGTGTATGGGATGGCTACACCTTC. Translating gives CASSFPGSVWDGYTF.

V gene TRBV11-2 combines with J gene TRBJ1-1; possibly TRBD1 for D (6 bases). Germline V gene sequence: CDR1 SGHAT, CDR2 FQNNGV. The V and J ends lost 6 bases and 4 bases respectively, with 12 bases between them. The CDR3 runs to 13 residues. In DNA form, the CDR3 reads TGTGCCAGCAGTTTTTACAGGGCCACTGAAGCTTTCTTT. Translation gives CASSFYRATEAFF.

The chain combines TRBV27 with TRBJ2-7; no clear D. Germline V gene sequence: CDR1 MNHEY, CDR2 SMNVEV (reference sequence). The CDR3 covers 13 residues. V was clipped by 5 bases and J by 2 bases, with 10 bases between them. In DNA, the CDR3 is TGTGCCAGCAGTCACCAACCGGCCTACGAGCAGTACTTC. Residues: CASSHQPAYEQYF.

This chain links TRBV9 with TRBJ1-2; TRBD1 might be the D (5 bases). CDR1 SGDLS and CDR2 YYNGEE come from the germline V gene. CDR3 size: 12 residues. V lost 4 bases to trimming and J lost 5 bases, with 9 bases between them. CDR3 residues: CASSPRGYGYTF. CDR3 sequence (DNA): TGTGCCAGCAGCCCCCGGGGGTATGGCTACACCTTC.

The chain combines TRBV5-1 with TRBJ1-2; weak D call: TRBD1 (6 bases). CDR1 and CDR2 (germline): SGHRS, YFSETQ. The V end lost 4 bases, the J end lost 3 bases, and 19 bases lay between the germline ends. The CDR3 length is 16 residues. The CDR3 region has the DNA TGCGCCAGCAGCGCGATGTTTGGGGGCAGCTACTATGGCTACACCTTC. It encodes CASSAMFGGSYYGYTF.

The chain employs TRBV18 and TRBJ2-2; TRBD2 agrees at 7 bases. CDR3 length equals 15 residues. Germline assignment: CDR1 KGHSH and CDR2 LQKENI. V was pared by 3 bases and J by 5 bases, with 6 bases of the junction left unmatched. The CDR3 DNA reads TGTGCCAGCTCACCCCAGCGGGATAAGACCGGGGAGCTGTTTTTT. As protein: CASSPQRDKTGELFF.